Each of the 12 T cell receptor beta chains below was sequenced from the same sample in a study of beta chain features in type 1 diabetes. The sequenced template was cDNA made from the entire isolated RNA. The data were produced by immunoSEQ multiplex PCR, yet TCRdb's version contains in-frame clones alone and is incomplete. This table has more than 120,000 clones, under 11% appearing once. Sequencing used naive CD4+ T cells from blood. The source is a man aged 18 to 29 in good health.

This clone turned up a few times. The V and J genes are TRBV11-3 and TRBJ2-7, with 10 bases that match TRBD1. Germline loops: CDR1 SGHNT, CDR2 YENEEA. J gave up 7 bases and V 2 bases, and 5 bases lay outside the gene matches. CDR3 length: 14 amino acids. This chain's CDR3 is CASSLRQGAGEQYF. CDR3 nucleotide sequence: TGTGCCAGCAGCTTACGACAGGGGGCGGGTGAGCAGTACTTC.

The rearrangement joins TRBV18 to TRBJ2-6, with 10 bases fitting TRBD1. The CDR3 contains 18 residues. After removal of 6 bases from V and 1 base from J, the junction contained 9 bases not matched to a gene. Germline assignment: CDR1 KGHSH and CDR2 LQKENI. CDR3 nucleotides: TGTGCCAGCTCCGACTCGACAGGGGGCTGGTCTGGGGCCAACGTCCTGACTTTC. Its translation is CASSDSTGGWSGANVLTF.

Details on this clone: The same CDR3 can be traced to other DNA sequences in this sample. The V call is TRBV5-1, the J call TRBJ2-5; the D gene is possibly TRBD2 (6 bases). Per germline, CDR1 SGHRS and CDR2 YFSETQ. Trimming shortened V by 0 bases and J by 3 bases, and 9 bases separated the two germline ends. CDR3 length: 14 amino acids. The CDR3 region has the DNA TGCGCCAGCAGCTTGGGGGACTCAGAAGAGACCCAGTACTTC. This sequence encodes CASSLGDSEETQYF.

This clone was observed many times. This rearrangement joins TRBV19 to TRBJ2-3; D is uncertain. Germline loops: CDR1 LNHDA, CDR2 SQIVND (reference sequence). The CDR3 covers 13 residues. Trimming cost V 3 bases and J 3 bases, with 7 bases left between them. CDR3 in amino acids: CASSIYITDTQYF. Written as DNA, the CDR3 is TGTGCCAGTAGTATCTATATTACAGATACGCAGTATTTT.

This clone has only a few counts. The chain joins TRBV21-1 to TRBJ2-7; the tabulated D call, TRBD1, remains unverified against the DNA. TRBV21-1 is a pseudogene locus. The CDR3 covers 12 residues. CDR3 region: CASNLTGGEQYF. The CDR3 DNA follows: TGTGCCAGCAACCTGACAGGCGGGGAGCAGTACTTC.

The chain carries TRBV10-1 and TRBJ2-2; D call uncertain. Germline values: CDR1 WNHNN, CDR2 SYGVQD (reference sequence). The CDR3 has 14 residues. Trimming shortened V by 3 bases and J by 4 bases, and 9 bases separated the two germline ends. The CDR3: CASSDILSTGELFF. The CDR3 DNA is TGCGCCAGCAGTGATATCCTTAGCACCGGGGAGCTGTTTTTT.

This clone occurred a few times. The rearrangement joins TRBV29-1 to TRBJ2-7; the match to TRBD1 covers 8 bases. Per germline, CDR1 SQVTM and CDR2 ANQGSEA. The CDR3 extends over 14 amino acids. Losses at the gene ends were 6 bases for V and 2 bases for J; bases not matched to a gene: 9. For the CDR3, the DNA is TGCAGCGTCAGGAAAAGGACAGGGACCTACGAGCAGTACTTC. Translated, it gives CSVRKRTGTYEQYF.

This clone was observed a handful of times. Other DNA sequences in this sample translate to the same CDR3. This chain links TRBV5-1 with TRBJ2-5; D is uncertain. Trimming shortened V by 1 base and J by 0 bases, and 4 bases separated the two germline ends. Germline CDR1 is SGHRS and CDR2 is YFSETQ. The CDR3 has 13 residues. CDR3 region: CASSLSYQETQYF. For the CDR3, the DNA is TGCGCCAGCAGCTTGTCCTACCAAGAGACCCAGTACTTC.

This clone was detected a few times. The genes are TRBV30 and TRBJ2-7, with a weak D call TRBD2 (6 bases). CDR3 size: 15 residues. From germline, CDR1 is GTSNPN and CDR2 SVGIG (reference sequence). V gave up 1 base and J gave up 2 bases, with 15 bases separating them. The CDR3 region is CAWSARDVVTYEQYF. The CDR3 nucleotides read TGTGCCTGGAGTGCGCGGGACGTCGTAACCTACGAGCAGTACTTC. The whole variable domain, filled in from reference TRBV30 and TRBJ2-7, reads SQTIHQWPATLVQPVGSPLSLECTVEGTSNPNLYWYRQAAGRGLQLLFYSVGIGQISSEVPQNLSASRPQDRQFILSSKKLLLSDSGFYLCAWSARDVVTYEQYFGPGTRLTVT.

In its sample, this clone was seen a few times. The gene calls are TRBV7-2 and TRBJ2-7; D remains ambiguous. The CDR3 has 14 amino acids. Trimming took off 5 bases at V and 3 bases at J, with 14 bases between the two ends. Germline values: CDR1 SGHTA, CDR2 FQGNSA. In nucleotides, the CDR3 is TGTGCCAGCAGCCAAAGGAGCTCGCTCTACGAGCAGTACTTC. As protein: CASSQRSSLYEQYF.

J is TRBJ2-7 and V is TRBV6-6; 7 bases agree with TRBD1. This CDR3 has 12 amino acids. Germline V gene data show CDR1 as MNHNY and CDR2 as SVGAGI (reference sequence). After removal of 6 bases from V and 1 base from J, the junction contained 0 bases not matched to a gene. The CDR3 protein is CASRQGSYEQYF. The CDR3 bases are TGTGCCAGCAGACAGGGGTCCTACGAGCAGTACTTC.

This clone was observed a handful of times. This CDR3 is CASSPRGGAYEKLFF. CDR3 coding DNA: TGTGCCAGCAGCCCCCGGGGGGGCGCTTATGAAAAACTGTTTTTT. V usage is TRBV11-2 and J usage is TRBJ1-4, with D possibly matching TRBD1 (6 bases). This CDR3 has 15 residues. Germline CDR1 is SGHAT and CDR2 is FQNNGV. Trimming took off 5 bases at V and 6 bases at J, with 16 bases between the two ends.